What follows describes a single T cell receptor (beta chain). This sample stems from a study of blood T cell repertoires in COVID-19. TCRdb's table, derived via immunoSEQ multiplex PCR, lists solely in-frame clones and lacks some. The table includes about 340,000 clones, more than 75% detected once. This CDR3 spans 13 amino acids. Germline CDR1 is DFQATT and CDR2 is SNEGSKA (reference sequence). V was shortened by 3 bases and J by 1 base, with 9 bases between the two germline ends. This sequence joins TRBV20-1 and TRBJ1-1, with no clear D. Sample: peripheral blood. The receptor was derived from a woman aged 18 to 35 who had recovered from COVID-19. CDR3 sequence reads: CSASSVANTEAFF. The CDR3 nucleotides are TGCAGTGCTAGTTCGGTCGCGAACACTGAAGCTTTCTTT.